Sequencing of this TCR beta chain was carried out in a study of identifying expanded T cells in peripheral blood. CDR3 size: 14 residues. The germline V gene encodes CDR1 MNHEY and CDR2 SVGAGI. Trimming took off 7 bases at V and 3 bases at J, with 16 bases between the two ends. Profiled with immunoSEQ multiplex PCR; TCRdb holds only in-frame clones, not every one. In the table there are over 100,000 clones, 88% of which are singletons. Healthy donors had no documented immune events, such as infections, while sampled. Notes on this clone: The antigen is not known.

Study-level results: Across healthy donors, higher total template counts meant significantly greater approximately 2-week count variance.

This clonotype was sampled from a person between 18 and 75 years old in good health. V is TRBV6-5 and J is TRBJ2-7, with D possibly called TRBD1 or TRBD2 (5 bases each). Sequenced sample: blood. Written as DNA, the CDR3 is TGTGCCAGCACGACCCCGGGACCACTCTACGAGCAGTACTTC. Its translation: CASTTPGPLYEQYF.